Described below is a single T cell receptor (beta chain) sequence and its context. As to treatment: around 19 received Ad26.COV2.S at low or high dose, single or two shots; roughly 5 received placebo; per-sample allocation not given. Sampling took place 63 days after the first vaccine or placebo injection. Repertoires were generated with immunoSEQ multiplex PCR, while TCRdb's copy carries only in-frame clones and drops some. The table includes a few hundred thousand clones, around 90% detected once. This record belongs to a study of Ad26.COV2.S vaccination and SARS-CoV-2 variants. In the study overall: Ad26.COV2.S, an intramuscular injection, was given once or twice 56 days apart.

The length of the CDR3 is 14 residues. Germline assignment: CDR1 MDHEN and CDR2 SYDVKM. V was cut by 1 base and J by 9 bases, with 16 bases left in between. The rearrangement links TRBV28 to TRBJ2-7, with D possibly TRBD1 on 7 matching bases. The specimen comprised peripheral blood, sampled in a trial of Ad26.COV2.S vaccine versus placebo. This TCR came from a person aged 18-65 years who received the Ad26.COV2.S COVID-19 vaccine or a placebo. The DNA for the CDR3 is TGTGCCAGCAGTTTATCCCAGGGGGGAGGTGGGCAGTACTTC. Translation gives CASSLSQGGGGQYF. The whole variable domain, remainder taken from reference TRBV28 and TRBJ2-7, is DVKVTQSSRYLVKRTGEKVFLECVQDMDHENMFWYRQDPGLGLRLIYFSYDVKMKEKGDIPEGYSVSREKKERFSLILESASTNQTSMYLCASSLSQGGGGQYFGPGTRLTVT.